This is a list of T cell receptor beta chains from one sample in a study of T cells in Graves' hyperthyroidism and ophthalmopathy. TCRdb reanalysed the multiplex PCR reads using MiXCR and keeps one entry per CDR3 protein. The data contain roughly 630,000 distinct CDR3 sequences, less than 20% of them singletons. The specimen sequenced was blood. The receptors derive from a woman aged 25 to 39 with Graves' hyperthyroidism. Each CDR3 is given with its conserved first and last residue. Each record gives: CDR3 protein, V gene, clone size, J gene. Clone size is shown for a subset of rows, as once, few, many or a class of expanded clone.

CASSRGGSSGYRGQYF | TRBV7-9 | - | TRBJ2-7
CASSLGGQNSPLHF | TRBV5-1 | many | TRBJ1-6
CASSLNPGPSYEQYF | TRBV5-1 | many | TRBJ2-7
CASSSGQGIGEQFF | TRBV2 | many | TRBJ2-1
CASSLAGGVGTYEQYF | TRBV7-9 | - | TRBJ2-7
CASSQEPRRYYEQYF | TRBV4-1 | few | TRBJ2-7
CASIGSGRNTGELFF | TRBV19 | few | TRBJ2-2
CASSQADRTSEKLFF | TRBV3-1 | few | TRBJ1-4
CASTRGSLTGELFF | TRBV6-1 | many | TRBJ2-2
CASSRGLNSPLHF | TRBV6-4 | - | TRBJ1-6
CSARDALREYSNQPQHF | TRBV20-1 | - | TRBJ1-5
CASTPRENSPLHF | TRBV10-2 | - | TRBJ1-6
CASSVGQGSYQPQHF | TRBV2 | many | TRBJ1-5
CSARVSFFGSYEQYF | TRBV20-1 | many | TRBJ2-7
CASSQDLAASYEQYF | TRBV3-1 | few | TRBJ2-7
CASSEGHESSYNEQFF | TRBV2 | many | TRBJ2-1
CASSQDKTSNQPQHF | TRBV3-1 | many | TRBJ1-5
CASSLLQGVYNEQFF | TRBV28 | many | TRBJ2-1
CASSPGLAGGPGGTDTQYF | TRBV27 | many | TRBJ2-3
CASRNLGTGELLNTEAFF | TRBV12-3/TRBV12-4 | many | TRBJ1-1
CASSIGLAFHNEQFF | TRBV19 | - | TRBJ2-1
CASSNQGIQAGELFF | TRBV6-2/TRBV6-3 | few | TRBJ2-2
CASSPDNSPLHF | TRBV18 | many | TRBJ1-6
CASSQYQGVMETQYF | TRBV14 | - | TRBJ2-5
CASSPWTTNEKLFF | TRBV27 | few | TRBJ1-4
CASSPGERESTYNEQFF | TRBV4-1 | - | TRBJ2-1
CASSGAGQPQHF | TRBV12-3/TRBV12-4 | many | TRBJ1-5
CASSHGDTQYF | TRBV11-3 | many | TRBJ2-3
CASSRDTLNTEAFF | TRBV27 | few | TRBJ1-1
CASSMGQLAYSNQPQHF | TRBV19 | few | TRBJ1-5
CASSARLAGVGEQYF | TRBV7-8 | many | TRBJ2-7
CASSLVGLAGEETQYF | TRBV7-2 | few | TRBJ2-5
CASRTGGPDTEAFF | TRBV6-1 | - | TRBJ1-1
CASRASSGPYEQYF | TRBV28 | many | TRBJ2-7
CATSRVQYNEQFF | TRBV15 | few | TRBJ2-1
CASSGLPQETQYF | TRBV2 | - | TRBJ2-5
CASSYLGDQETQYF | TRBV6-1 | few | TRBJ2-5
CASISPGQTYEQYF | TRBV10-2 | few | TRBJ2-7
CASSPGGQGMVRSSYNEQFF | TRBV27 | few | TRBJ2-1
CASSRGRDNTYEQYF | TRBV7-2 | many | TRBJ2-7
CSAYPGTINNEQFF | TRBV20-1 | many | TRBJ2-1
CASSSSGRGWETQYF | TRBV7-9 | few | TRBJ2-5
CASSYRTDEKLFF | TRBV6-5 | many | TRBJ1-4
CASSLGTSDTTYEQYF | TRBV5-1 | many | TRBJ2-7
CSASYPSGEQYF | TRBV20-1 | many | TRBJ2-7
CASSLQEVREKLFF | TRBV5-6 | few | TRBJ1-4
CASSPQNEQYF | TRBV13 | many | TRBJ2-7
CASTESSGQILLDTQYF | TRBV6-1 | - | TRBJ2-3
CASSPDLTYEQYF | TRBV4-1 | - | TRBJ2-7
CASGLVAGDTQYF | TRBV12-5 | many | TRBJ2-3
CASSQYPPTGTYEQYF | TRBV14 | - | TRBJ2-7
CASSFLTVYNEQFF | TRBV12-3/TRBV12-4 | - | TRBJ2-1
CSASWGLANEQFF | TRBV20-1 | many | TRBJ2-1
CASSRAESYNEQFF | TRBV10-2 | few | TRBJ2-1
CASSSLWSSYNEQFF | TRBV7-9 | - | TRBJ2-1
CASSLVMTSGSLEQYF | TRBV11-2 | few | TRBJ2-7
CSAPPFSGGSTDTQYF | TRBV20-1 | - | TRBJ2-3
CASSQDPSGPSYEQYF | TRBV4-2 | - | TRBJ2-7
CASRASSGQGLNQPQHF | TRBV6-2/TRBV6-3 | many | TRBJ1-5
CASSSIDRNNEQFF | TRBV11-1 | many | TRBJ2-1